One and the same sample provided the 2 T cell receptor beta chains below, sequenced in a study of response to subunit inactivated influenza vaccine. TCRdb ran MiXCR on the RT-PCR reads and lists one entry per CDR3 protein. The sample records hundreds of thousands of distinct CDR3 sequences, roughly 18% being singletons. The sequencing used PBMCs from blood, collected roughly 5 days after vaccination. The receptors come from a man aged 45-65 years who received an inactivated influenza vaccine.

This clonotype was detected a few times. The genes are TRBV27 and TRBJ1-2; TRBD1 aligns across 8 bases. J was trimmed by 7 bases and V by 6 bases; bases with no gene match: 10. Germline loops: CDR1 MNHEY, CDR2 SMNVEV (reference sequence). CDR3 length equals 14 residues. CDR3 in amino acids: CASSDPGGLGGYTF. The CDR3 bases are TGTGCCAGCAGCGACCCAGGGGGCTTGGGTGGCTACACCTTC.

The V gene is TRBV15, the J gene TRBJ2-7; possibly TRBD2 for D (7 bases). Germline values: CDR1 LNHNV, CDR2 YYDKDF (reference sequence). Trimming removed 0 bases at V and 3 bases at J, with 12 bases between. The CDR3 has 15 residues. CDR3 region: CATSRDSGGVYEQYF. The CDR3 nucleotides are TGTGCCACCAGCAGAGATTCGGGGGGCGTCTACGAGCAGTACTTC. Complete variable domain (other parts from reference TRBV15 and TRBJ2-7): DAMVIQNPRYQVTQFGKPVTLSCSQTLNHNVMYWYQQKSSQAPKLLFHYYDKDFNNEADTPDNFQSRRPNTSFCFLDIRSPGLGDTAMYLCATSRDSGGVYEQYFGPGTRLTVT.